These 3 T cell receptor beta chains share one sample of origin, sequenced in a study of radiotherapy plus CTLA-4 blockade in lung cancer. Sequenced by immunoSEQ multiplex PCR; TCRdb stores in-frame clones only, minus some. This sample has more than 25,000 clones; about 80% occur once, and the top ten carry approximately 16%. The material sequenced was peripheral blood, taken from a patient treated with radiotherapy plus ipilimumab. All receptors come from a human donor with non-small cell lung cancer that progressed on radiotherapy plus ipilimumab.

The J gene is TRBJ2-1, the V gene TRBV29-1; tentatively, D is TRBD2 (7 bases). Trimming cost V 2 bases and J 3 bases, with 14 bases left between them. CDR1 SQVTM and CDR2 ANQGSEA come from the germline V gene. The CDR3 length is 15 residues. The CDR3, as DNA: TGCAGCGTTGAATTCCCGGGGGGCTTCTACAATGAGCAGTTCTTC. This translates into CSVEFPGGFYNEQFF.

With regard to this clone: At the DNA level, this CDR3 is encoded by other sequences in the same sample as well. This rearrangement joins TRBV28 to TRBJ1-2; tentative D call: TRBD1 (5 bases). The CDR3 totals 14 residues. Looked up from germline, CDR1 is MDHEN and CDR2 is SYDVKM. The V end was cut by 7 bases, the J end by 4 bases, with 16 bases between. DNA of the CDR3: TGTGCCAGCACCTTGAGGGGAGAGGTCTATGGCTACACCTTC. Its translation is CASTLRGEVYGYTF.

The chain couples TRBV5-8 to TRBJ2-4; D uncertain. Germline V gene data show CDR1 as SGHTS and CDR2 as YDEGEE. This CDR3 spans 14 amino acids. Trimming took off 4 bases at V and 1 base at J, with 9 bases between the two ends. DNA of the CDR3: TGTGCCAGCAGCGTAAGGAATGCCAAAAACATTCAGTACTTC. Its protein product is CASSVRNAKNIQYF.